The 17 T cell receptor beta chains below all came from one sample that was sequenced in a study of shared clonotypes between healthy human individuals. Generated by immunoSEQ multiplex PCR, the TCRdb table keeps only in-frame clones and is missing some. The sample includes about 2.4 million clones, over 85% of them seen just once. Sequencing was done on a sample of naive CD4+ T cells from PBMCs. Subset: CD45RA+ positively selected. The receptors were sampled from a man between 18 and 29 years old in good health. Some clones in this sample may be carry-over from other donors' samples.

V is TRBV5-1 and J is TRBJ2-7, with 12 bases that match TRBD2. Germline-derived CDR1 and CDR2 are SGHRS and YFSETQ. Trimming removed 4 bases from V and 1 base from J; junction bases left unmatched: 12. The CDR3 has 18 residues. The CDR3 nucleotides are TGCGCCAGCAGCGCCTCTAGCGGGAGGGCCCTAGGTTCCTACGAGCAGTACTTC. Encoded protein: CASSASSGRALGSYEQYF.

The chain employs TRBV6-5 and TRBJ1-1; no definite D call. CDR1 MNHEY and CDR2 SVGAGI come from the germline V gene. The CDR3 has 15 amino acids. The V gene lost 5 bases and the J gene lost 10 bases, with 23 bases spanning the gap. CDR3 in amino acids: CASSTDGHPGAVAFF. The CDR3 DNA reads TGTGCCAGCAGTACGGACGGCCACCCGGGCGCGGTAGCTTTCTTT.

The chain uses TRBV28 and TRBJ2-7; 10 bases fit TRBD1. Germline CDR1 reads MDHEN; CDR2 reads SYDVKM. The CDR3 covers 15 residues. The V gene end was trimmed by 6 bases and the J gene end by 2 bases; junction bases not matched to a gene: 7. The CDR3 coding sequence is TGTGCCAGCAGATCGGGGACAGGGGCCCCCTACGAGCAGTACTTC. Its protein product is CASRSGTGAPYEQYF.

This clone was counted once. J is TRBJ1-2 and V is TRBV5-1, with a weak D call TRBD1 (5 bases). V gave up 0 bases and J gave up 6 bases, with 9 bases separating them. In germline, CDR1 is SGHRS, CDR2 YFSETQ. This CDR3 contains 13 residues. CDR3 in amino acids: CASSLAGLNGYTF. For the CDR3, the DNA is TGCGCCAGCAGCTTGGCAGGGCTAAATGGCTACACCTTC.

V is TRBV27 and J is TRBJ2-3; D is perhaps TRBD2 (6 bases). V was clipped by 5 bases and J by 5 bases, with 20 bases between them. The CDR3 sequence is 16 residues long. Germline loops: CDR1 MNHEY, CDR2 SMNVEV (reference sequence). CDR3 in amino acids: CASSLLSSAGVDTQYF. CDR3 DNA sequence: TGTGCCAGCAGTCTACTCTCTAGCGCTGGAGTAGATACGCAGTATTTT.

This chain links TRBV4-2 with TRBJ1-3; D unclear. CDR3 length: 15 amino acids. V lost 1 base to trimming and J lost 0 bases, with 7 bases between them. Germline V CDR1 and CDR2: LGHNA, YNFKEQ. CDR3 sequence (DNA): TGTGCCAGCAGCCAAGTCGGTATCTCTGGAAACACCATATATTTT. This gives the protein CASSQVGISGNTIYF.

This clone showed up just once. CDR3 loop: CASSLQQGGARTGELFF. The CDR3 region has the DNA TGTGCCAGCAGCTTGCAACAAGGGGGGGCACGCACCGGGGAGCTGTTTTTT. This sequence joins TRBV5-4 and TRBJ2-2; D might be TRBD2 (7 bases). This CDR3 region has 17 residues. The V gene's germline CDR1 is SGHNT and CDR2 YYREEE (reference sequence). Trimming took off 1 base at V and 4 bases at J, with 17 bases between the two ends. The entire variable domain, with the rest obtained from reference TRBV5-4 and TRBJ2-2, is as follows: ETGVTQSPTHLIKTRGQQVTLRCSSQSGHNTVSWYQQALGQGPQFIFQYYREEENGRGNFPPRFSGLQFPNYSSELNVNALELDDSALYLCASSLQQGGARTGELFFGEGSRLTVL.

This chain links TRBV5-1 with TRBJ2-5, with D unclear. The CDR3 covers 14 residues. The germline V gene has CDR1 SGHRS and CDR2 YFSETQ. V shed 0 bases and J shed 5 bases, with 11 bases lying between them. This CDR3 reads CASSLAQSWETQYF. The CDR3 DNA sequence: TGCGCCAGCAGCTTGGCGCAGTCCTGGGAGACCCAGTACTTC.

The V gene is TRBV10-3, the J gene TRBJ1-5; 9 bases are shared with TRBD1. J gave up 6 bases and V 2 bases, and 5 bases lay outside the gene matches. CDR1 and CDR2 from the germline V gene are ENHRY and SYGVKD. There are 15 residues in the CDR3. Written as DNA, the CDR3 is TGTGCCATCAGTGAGGGGACAGGGTTTGCTCAGCCCCAGCATTTT. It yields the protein CAISEGTGFAQPQHF.

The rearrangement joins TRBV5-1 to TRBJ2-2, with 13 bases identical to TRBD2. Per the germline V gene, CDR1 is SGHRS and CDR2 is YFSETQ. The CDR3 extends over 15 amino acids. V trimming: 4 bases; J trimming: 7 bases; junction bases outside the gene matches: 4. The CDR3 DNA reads TGCGCCAGCAGCGCCGGACTAGCGGGAGTCGGGGAGCTGTTTTTT. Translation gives CASSAGLAGVGELFF.

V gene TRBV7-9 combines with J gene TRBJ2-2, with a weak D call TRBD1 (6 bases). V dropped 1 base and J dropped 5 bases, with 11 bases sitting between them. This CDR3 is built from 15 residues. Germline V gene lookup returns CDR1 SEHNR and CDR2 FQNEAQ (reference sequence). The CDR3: CASSLVGATTGELFF. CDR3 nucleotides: TGTGCCAGCAGCTTAGTGGGGGCGACGACCGGGGAGCTGTTTTTT.

CDR3 loop: CASILGGTYEQYF. CDR3 coding DNA: TGTGCCAGCATATTGGGGGGTACGTACGAGCAGTACTTC. The chain has TRBV2 and TRBJ2-7; D may be TRBD2 (6 bases). Trimming shortened V by 7 bases and J by 4 bases, and 14 bases separated the two germline ends. The germline V gene has CDR1 SNHLY and CDR2 FYNNEI. The CDR3 runs to 13 residues.

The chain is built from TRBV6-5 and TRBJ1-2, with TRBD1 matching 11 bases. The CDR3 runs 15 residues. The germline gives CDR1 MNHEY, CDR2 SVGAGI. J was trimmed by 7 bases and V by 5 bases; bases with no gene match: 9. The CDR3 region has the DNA TGTGCCAGCAGTCCGGACAGGGGGCAGTTTGGTGGCTACACCTTC. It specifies CASSPDRGQFGGYTF.

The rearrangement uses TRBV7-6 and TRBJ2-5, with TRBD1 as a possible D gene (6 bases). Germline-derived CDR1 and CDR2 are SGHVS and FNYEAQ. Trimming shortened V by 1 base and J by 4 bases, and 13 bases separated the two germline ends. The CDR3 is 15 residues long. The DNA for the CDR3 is TGTGCCAGCAGCTTAGGCAGGGGCCGGGGAGAGACCCAGTACTTC. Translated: CASSLGRGRGETQYF. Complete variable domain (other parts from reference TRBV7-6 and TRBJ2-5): GAGVSQSPRYKVTKRGQDVALRCDPISGHVSLYWYRQALGQGPEFLTYFNYEAQQDKSGLPNDRFSAERPEGSISTLTIQRTEQRDSAMYRCASSLGRGRGETQYFGPGTRLLVL.

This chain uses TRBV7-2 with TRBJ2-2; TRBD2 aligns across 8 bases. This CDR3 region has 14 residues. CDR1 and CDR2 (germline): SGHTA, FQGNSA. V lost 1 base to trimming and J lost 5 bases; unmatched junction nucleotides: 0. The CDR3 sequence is CASSLVAGTGELFF. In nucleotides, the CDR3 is TGTGCCAGCAGCTTAGTAGCGGGGACCGGGGAGCTGTTTTTT.

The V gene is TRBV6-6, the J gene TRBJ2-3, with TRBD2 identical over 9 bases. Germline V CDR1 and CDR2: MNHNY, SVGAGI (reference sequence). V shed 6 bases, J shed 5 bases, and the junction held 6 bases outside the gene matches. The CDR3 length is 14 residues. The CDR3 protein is CASSPSGTEDTQYF. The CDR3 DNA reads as TGTGCCAGCAGCCCTAGCGGGACGGAAGATACGCAGTATTTT.

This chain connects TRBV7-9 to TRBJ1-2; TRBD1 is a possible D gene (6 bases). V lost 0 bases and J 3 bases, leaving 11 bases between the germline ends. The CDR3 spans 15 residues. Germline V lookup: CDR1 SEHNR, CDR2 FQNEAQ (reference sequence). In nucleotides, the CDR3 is TGTGCCAGCAGCTTAGCTTATCCAGGGGACTATGGCTACACCTTC. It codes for CASSLAYPGDYGYTF.